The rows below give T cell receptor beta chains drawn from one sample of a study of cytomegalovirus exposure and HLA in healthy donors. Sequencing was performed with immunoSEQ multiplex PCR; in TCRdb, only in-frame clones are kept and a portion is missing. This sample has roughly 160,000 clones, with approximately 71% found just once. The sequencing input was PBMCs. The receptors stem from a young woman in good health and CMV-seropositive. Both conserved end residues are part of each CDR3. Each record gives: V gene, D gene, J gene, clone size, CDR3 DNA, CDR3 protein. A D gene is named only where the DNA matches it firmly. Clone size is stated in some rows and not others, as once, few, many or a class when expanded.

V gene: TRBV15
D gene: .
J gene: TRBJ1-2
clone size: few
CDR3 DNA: TGTGCCACCAGCAGAGATGCCACGGGTTTTGATGGCTACACCTTC
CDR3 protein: CATSRDATGFDGYTF

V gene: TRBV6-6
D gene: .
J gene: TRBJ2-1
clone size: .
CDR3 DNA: TGTGCCAGCAGCAGACAAGGGGATGAGCAGTTCTTC
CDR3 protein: CASSRQGDEQFF

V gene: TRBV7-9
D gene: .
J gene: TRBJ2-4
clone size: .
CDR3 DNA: TGTGCCAGCAGCTTTGGAGGGCTTTCCGGCATTCAGTACTTC
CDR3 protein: CASSFGGLSGIQYF

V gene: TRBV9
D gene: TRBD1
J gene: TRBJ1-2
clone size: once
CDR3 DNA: TGTGCCAGCAGCGCACAGGGGTATGGCTACACCTTC
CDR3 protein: CASSAQGYGYTF

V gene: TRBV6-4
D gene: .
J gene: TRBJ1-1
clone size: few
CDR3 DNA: TGTGCCAGCAGTGACCGGGTTAACACTGAAGCTTTCTTT
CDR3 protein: CASSDRVNTEAFF

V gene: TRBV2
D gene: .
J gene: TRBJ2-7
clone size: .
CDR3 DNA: TGTGCCAGCAGTGACGCCTACGAGCAGTACTTC
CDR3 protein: CASSDAYEQYF

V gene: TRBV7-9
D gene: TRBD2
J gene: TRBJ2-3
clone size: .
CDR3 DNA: TGTGCCAGCAGCAGAGTGACTAGCGGGGGCACAGATACGCAGTATTTT
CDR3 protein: CASSRVTSGGTDTQYF

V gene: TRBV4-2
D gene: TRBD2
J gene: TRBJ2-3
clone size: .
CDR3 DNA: TGTGCCAGCAGCCAAGGCTCCGGGGGGGGGACAGATACGCAGTATTTT
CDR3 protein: CASSQGSGGGTDTQYF

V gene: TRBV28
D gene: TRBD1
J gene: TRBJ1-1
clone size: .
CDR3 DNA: TGTGCCAGCAGGCGGATATTGACAGGGGGTAGCACTGAAGCTTTCTTT
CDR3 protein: CASRRILTGGSTEAFF

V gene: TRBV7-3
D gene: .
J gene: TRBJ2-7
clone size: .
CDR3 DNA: TGTGCCAGCAGCTCAAACGGGGAATCCCTGGACGAGCAGTACTTC
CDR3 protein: CASSSNGESLDEQYF

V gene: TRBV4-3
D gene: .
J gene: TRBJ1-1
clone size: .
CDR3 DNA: TGCGCCAGCAGCCAATACCGGGACACTGAAGCTTTCTTT
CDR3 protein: CASSQYRDTEAFF

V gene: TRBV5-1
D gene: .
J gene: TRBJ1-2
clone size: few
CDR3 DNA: TGCGCCAGCAGCTTGGTACCGAGTAACTATGGCTACACCTTC
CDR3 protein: CASSLVPSNYGYTF

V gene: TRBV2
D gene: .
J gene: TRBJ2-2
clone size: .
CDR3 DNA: TGTGCCAGCAGGGCGGACTTGAACACCGGGGAGCTGTTTTTT
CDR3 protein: CASRADLNTGELFF

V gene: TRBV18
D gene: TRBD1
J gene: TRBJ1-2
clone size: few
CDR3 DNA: TGTGCCAGCTCACCAACAGGGGGACAAGCTAACTATGGCTACACCTTC
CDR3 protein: CASSPTGGQANYGYTF

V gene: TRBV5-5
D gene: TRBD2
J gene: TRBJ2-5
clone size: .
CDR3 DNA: TGTGCCAGCAGCGTGGCGGGGGGAGAGACCCAGTACTTC
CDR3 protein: CASSVAGGETQYF

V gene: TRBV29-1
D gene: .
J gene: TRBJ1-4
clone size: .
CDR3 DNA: TGCAGCGTTGAACGCGGGGAAAAACTGTTTTTT
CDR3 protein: CSVERGEKLFF

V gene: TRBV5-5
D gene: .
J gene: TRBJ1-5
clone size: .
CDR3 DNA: TGTGCCAGCAGCTTGGAGGGAGGGTGGAGCAATCAGCCCCAGCATTTT
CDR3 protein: CASSLEGGWSNQPQHF

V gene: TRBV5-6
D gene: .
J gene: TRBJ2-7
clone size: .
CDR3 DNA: TGTGCCAGCAGCCAGGACTTCTCGGGAGAGCAGTACTTC
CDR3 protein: CASSQDFSGEQYF

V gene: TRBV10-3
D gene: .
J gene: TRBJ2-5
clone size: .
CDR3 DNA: TGTGCCATCAGTTTGGATGGGCAGACCCAGTACTTC
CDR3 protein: CAISLDGQTQYF

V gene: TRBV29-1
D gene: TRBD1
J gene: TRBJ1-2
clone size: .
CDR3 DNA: TGCAGCGTTAGGACAGGGGCAAACTATGGCTACACCTTC
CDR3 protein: CSVRTGANYGYTF

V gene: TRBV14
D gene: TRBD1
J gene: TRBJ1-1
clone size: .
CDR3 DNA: TGTGCCAGCAGCCTAGAGCCACAGGGGCCCACCCGTTTGGGTGAAGCTTTCTTT
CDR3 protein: CASSLEPQGPTRLGEAFF

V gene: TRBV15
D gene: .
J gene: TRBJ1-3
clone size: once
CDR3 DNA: TGTGCCACCAGTAGTGATCGGGGAAACACCATATATTTT
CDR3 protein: CATSSDRGNTIYF

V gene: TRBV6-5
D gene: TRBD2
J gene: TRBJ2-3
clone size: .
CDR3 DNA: TGTGCCAGCAGCCGGGGGACTAGCTGGGATACGCAGTATTTT
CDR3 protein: CASSRGTSWDTQYF